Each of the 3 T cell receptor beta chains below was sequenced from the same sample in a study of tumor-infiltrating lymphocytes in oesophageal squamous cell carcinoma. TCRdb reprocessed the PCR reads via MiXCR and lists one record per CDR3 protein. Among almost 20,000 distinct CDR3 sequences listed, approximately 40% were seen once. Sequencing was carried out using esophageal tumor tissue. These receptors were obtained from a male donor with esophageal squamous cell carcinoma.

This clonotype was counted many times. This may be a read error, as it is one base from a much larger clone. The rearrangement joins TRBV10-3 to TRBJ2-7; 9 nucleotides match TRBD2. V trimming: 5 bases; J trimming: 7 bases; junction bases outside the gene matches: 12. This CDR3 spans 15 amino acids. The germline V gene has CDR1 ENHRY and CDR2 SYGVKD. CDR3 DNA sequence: TGTGCCATCAGTCTCGGGAGCGGGGGGTACAATGAGCAGTACTTC. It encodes CAISLGSGGYNEQYF.

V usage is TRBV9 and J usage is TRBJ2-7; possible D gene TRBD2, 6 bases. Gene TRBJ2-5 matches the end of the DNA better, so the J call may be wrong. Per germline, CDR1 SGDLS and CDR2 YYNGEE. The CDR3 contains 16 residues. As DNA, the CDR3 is TGTGCCAGCAGCGTAGTTTGGCGGGAAGTACAAGAGACCCAGTACTTC. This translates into CASSVVWREVQETQYF.

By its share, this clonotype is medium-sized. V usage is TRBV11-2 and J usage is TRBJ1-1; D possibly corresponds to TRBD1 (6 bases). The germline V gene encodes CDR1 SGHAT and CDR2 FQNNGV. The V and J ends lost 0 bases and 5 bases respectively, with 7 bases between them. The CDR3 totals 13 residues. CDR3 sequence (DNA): TGTGCCAGCAGCTTAGATCAGGGGACTGAAGCTTTCTTT. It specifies CASSLDQGTEAFF.